Each of the 27 T cell receptor beta chains below was sequenced from the same sample in a study of blood T cell repertoires in COVID-19. Assay used: immunoSEQ multiplex PCR; TCRdb lists only in-frame clones, some missing. The repertoire has 50,000 to 75,000 clones, about 80% of them found once; the top ten carry about 14%. Source material: peripheral blood. The source is a man between 60 and 70 years old with COVID-19, enrolled during active disease.

V and J are TRBV20-1 and TRBJ2-7; 8 bases are shared with TRBD2. Germline CDR1 DFQATT, CDR2 SNEGSKA (reference sequence). V lost 3 bases to trimming and J lost 2 bases; unmatched junction nucleotides: 9. CDR3 length equals 15 residues. The CDR3 loop reads CSASTPGLEPYEQYF. DNA for the CDR3: TGCAGTGCTAGTACACCGGGACTAGAACCCTACGAGCAGTACTTC.

The chain joins TRBV5-1 to TRBJ1-4; possibly TRBD1 for D (5 bases). The germline gives CDR1 SGHRS, CDR2 YFSETQ. The CDR3 has 15 residues. The V end lost 4 bases, the J end lost 2 bases, and 12 bases lay between the germline ends. CDR3 DNA: TGCGCCAGCAGCCCGGGGGGTGTGACTAATGAAAAACTGTTTTTT. Its translation: CASSPGGVTNEKLFF.

J is TRBJ2-1 and V is TRBV19; D not certain. This CDR3 spans 15 amino acids. Germline-derived CDR1 and CDR2 are LNHDA and SQIVND (reference sequence). Trimming stripped 6 bases from V and 8 bases from J, with 20 bases between. Here the CDR3 reads CASRHWAGGRDEQFF. CDR3 nucleotides: TGTGCCAGTAGACATTGGGCCGGTGGTAGAGATGAGCAGTTCTTC.

V and J are TRBV2 and TRBJ2-2; D is ambiguous. Germline lookup yields CDR1 SNHLY and CDR2 FYNNEI. The ends were cut back, 6 bases at V and 1 base at J, with 6 bases in the middle. This CDR3 contains 13 residues. The CDR3 protein is CASRAENTGELFF. As DNA, the CDR3 is TGTGCCAGCAGGGCGGAGAACACCGGGGAGCTGTTTTTT.

The rearrangement uses TRBV19 and TRBJ1-1, with 7 bases fitting TRBD1. J lost 8 bases, V lost 4 bases, and 10 bases had no gene match. CDR1 and CDR2 (germline): LNHDA, SQIVND (reference sequence). CDR3 size: 14 residues. As DNA, the CDR3 is TGTGCCAGTAGTACGCCATGGGACAGAGGGGAAGCTTTCTTT. It codes for CASSTPWDRGEAFF.

The CDR3 sequence: CASSQQGIGEQYF. The CDR3 coding sequence is TGTGCCAGCAGCCAACAGGGAATCGGCGAGCAGTACTTC. The chain uses TRBV27 and TRBJ2-7; D is possibly TRBD1 (6 bases). The CDR3 loop spans 13 amino acids. V gave up 6 bases and J gave up 6 bases, with 15 bases separating them. Looked up from germline, CDR1 is MNHEY and CDR2 is SMNVEV (reference sequence).

The J gene is TRBJ2-3, the V gene TRBV6-5, with 11 bases matching TRBD2. CDR3 length equals 12 residues. CDR1 and CDR2 (germline): MNHEY, SVGAGI. The CDR3 DNA is TGTGTACTAGCGGGAGTTACAGATACGCAGTATTTT. Encoded protein: CVLAGVTDTQYF.

The chain carries TRBV13 and TRBJ2-7, with 9 positions matching TRBD1. Germline CDR1 reads PRHDT; CDR2 reads FYEKMQ (reference sequence). After removal of 5 bases from V and 3 bases from J, the junction contained 5 bases not matched to a gene. The length of the CDR3 is 14 residues. The CDR3 bases are TGTGCCAGCAGCAAAAAGGACAGGGGCTACGAGCAGTACTTC. Protein: CASSKKDRGYEQYF.

CDR3 bases: TGCGCCAGCAGTGAGTTACGGGGAGTGGTCACAGATACGCAGTATTTT. Amino acids: CASSELRGVVTDTQYF. The chain is built from TRBV10-1 and TRBJ2-3; D may be TRBD2 (5 bases). Trimming left V 1 base short and J 2 bases short, with 13 bases between. Germline V lookup: CDR1 WNHNN, CDR2 SYGVQD (reference sequence). This CDR3 is 16 amino acids long.

V gene TRBV18 combines with J gene TRBJ2-5, with D uncertain. V lost 6 bases and J lost 3, with 11 bases in between. Per germline, CDR1 KGHSH and CDR2 LQKENI. The CDR3 extends over 13 amino acids. The CDR3 DNA follows: TGTGCCAGCTCCCTGCGGCTGGAAGAGACCCAGTACTTC. Translating gives CASSLRLEETQYF.

CDR3 in DNA: TGTGCCAGCATGTTGGGACAGAGCTCCTACAATGAGCAGTTCTTC. Translation gives CASMLGQSSYNEQFF. The chain recombines TRBV6-5 with TRBJ2-1; 7 bases fit TRBD1. Germline CDR1 and CDR2: MNHEY and SVGAGI. The CDR3 spans 15 residues. V dropped 7 bases and J dropped 0; count of bases not matched to a gene: 6.

V gene TRBV10-3 combines with J gene TRBJ2-7; TRBD1 aligns across 10 bases. Germline V gene lookup returns CDR1 ENHRY and CDR2 SYGVKD. The CDR3 length is 15 residues. Trimming removed 4 bases from V and 3 bases from J; junction bases left unmatched: 6. CDR3 loop: CAISGRQGADYEQYF. The CDR3 DNA reads TGTGCCATCAGTGGACGACAGGGGGCGGACTACGAGCAGTACTTC.

This clone was observed a handful of times. This chain links TRBV12-5 with TRBJ2-1, with 7 bases identical to TRBD1. This CDR3 has 15 amino acids. CDR1 is LGHNT, CDR2 FRNRAP, per germline. The V segment lost 5 bases and the J segment 2 bases; nucleotides outside the gene matches: 6. The CDR3, as DNA: TGTGCTAGTGGTAACGGGACAGATACCTACAATGAGCAGTTCTTC. Protein sequence: CASGNGTDTYNEQFF.

The chain recombines TRBV5-6 with TRBJ2-1; D gene uncertain. V gave up 4 bases and J gave up 8 bases, with 10 bases separating them. The CDR3 has 12 residues. Germline lookup yields CDR1 SGHDT and CDR2 YYEEEE. The CDR3 DNA reads TGTGCCAGCAGCAAAGTGGGCTATGAGCAGTTCTTC. Its protein is CASSKVGYEQFF.

V and J are TRBV30 and TRBJ2-4, with D unclear. Trimming removed 4 bases from V and 1 base from J, with 14 bases in between. CDR1 is GTSNPN, CDR2 SVGIG, per germline (reference sequence). The CDR3 runs 15 residues. The CDR3 region is CAWTTGSAAKNIQYF. Here the CDR3 DNA reads TGTGCCTGGACCACCGGGTCCGCGGCCAAAAACATTCAGTACTTC.

This chain connects TRBV19 to TRBJ1-1; 7 bases align to TRBD1. Trimming cost V 3 bases and J 4 bases; bases outside gene matches: 5. CDR3 length: 14 amino acids. Germline loops: CDR1 LNHDA, CDR2 SQIVND (reference sequence). CDR3 protein: CASSMDRFGTEAFF. CDR3 bases: TGTGCCAGTAGTATGGACAGGTTCGGCACTGAAGCTTTCTTT.

This clone appeared a few times. The CDR3 nucleotides are TGTGCCATCAGTGAGTATGGGACAGCCCAAGTGGAAGCTTTCTTT. It specifies CAISEYGTAQVEAFF. The gene calls are TRBV10-3 and TRBJ1-1; 7 bases align to TRBD1. The V gene's germline CDR1 is ENHRY and CDR2 SYGVKD. Trimming at V came to 1 base and at J to 8 bases, leaving 10 bases not matched to a gene. CDR3 length: 15 residues.

The rearrangement uses TRBV27 and TRBJ1-5; D remains ambiguous. Trimming cost V 6 bases and J 0 bases, with 12 bases left between them. This CDR3 comprises 15 residues. Germline lookup yields CDR1 MNHEY and CDR2 SMNVEV (reference sequence). The CDR3, as DNA: TGTGCCAGCAGAGCCGGATGGGCTAGCAATCAGCCCCAGCATTTT. This gives the protein CASRAGWASNQPQHF.

V and J are TRBV9 and TRBJ1-3; no definite D call. CDR1 is SGDLS, CDR2 YYNGEE, per germline. This CDR3 spans 12 amino acids. The germline V and J ends were trimmed by 4 bases and 4 bases, with 6 bases remaining between them. CDR3 amino acids: CASSPQGNTIYF. The CDR3 DNA reads TGTGCCAGCAGCCCCCAAGGAAACACCATATATTTT.

This clone was detected only a few times. V usage is TRBV30 and J usage is TRBJ2-2; 8 bases map to TRBD1. V gave up 2 bases and J gave up 7 bases; unmatched junction bases: 9. This CDR3 region has 15 residues. Germline loops: CDR1 GTSNPN, CDR2 SVGIG (reference sequence). DNA for the CDR3: TGTGCCTGGAGTCCCGGGACAGGAGGTGGCGGGGAGCTGTTTTTT. The encoded protein is CAWSPGTGGGGELFF.

This chain uses TRBV5-5 with TRBJ1-2; weak D call: TRBD1 (6 bases). There are 16 residues in the CDR3. The germline V gene encodes CDR1 SGHKS and CDR2 YYEKEE (reference sequence). V was cut by 6 bases and J by 7 bases, with 25 bases left in between. Here the CDR3 reads CASTTTGHSSPGGYTF. The DNA for the CDR3 is TGTGCCAGCACCACAACGGGACATTCCTCGCCTGGTGGCTACACCTTC.

This clone showed up just once. This chain links TRBV6-5 with TRBJ2-3; tentatively, D is TRBD2 (5 bases). The V end lost 7 bases, the J end lost 8 bases, and 16 bases lay between the germline ends. The CDR3 runs 13 residues. Germline lookup yields CDR1 MNHEY and CDR2 SVGAGI. This CDR3 reads CASKEPRTGTQYF. Here the CDR3 DNA reads TGTGCCAGCAAAGAACCCCGGACTGGTACGCAGTATTTT.

The rearrangement links TRBV24-1 to TRBJ2-3; 8 positions agree with TRBD1. This CDR3 has 16 residues. Germline V gene data show CDR1 as KGHDR and CDR2 as SFDVKD. With V trimmed by 4 bases and J by 0 bases, 5 bases remained unmatched. This chain's CDR3 is CATSEVTGASTDTQYF. The CDR3 DNA sequence: TGTGCCACCAGTGAAGTGACAGGGGCTAGCACAGATACGCAGTATTTT.

V usage is TRBV28 and J usage is TRBJ2-4; 9 bases fit TRBD2. Germline V gives CDR1 MDHEN, CDR2 SYDVKM. V shed 4 bases and J 6 bases; nucleotides not matched to a gene: 4. This CDR3 region has 14 residues. The CDR3 bases are TGTGCCAGCAGTTCTCCGGGACTAGCAAACATTCAGTACTTC. Its protein product is CASSSPGLANIQYF.

This clone has only one observation. This chain joins TRBV4-1 and TRBJ1-5; a possible D gene is TRBD1 (5 bases). This CDR3 has 15 residues. V was cut by 3 bases and J by 5 bases, with 14 bases left in between. CDR1 and CDR2 from the germline V gene are MGHRA and YSYEKL. CDR3 sequence reads: CASSQEMGGYQPQHF. DNA of the CDR3: TGCGCCAGCAGCCAGGAGATGGGGGGTTATCAGCCCCAGCATTTT.

The CDR3 here is CASSLGEAGIYNEQFF. DNA for the CDR3: TGTGCCAGCAGCTTAGGCGAAGCGGGAATTTACAATGAGCAGTTCTTC. The chain links TRBV11-3 to TRBJ2-1, with 7 positions matching TRBD2. Per the germline V gene, CDR1 is SGHNT and CDR2 is YENEEA. The V gene end was trimmed by 1 base and the J gene end by 4 bases; junction bases not matched to a gene: 7. This CDR3 comprises 16 residues.

The table lists this clone with a count of one. The V call is TRBV7-2, the J call TRBJ2-3; D unclear. The CDR3 is 16 amino acids. Looked up from germline, CDR1 is SGHTA and CDR2 is FQGNSA. Trimming stripped 0 bases from V and 1 base from J, with 11 bases between. The CDR3 nucleotides are TGTGCCAGCAGCTTAGCCCCAGGATATGGCACAGATACGCAGTATTTT. Its protein is CASSLAPGYGTDTQYF.